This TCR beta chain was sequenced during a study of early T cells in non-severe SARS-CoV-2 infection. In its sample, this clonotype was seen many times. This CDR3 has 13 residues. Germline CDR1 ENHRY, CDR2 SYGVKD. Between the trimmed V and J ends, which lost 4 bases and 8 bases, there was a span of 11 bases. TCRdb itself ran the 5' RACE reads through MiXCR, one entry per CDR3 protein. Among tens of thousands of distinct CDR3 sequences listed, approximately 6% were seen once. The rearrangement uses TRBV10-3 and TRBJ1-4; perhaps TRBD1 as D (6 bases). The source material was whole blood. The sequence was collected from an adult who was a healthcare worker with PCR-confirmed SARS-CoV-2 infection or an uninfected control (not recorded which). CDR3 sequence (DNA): TGTGCCATCAGTGCACAGGGTCGCGAAAAACTGTTTTTT. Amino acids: CAISAQGREKLFF.